Listed here are 23 T cell receptor beta chains from one sample, sequenced in a study of cytomegalovirus exposure and HLA in healthy donors. The PCR made use of 60 Vbeta and 13 Jbeta primers. Assay: immunoSEQ multiplex PCR; the TCRdb copy retains only in-frame clones and omits some. The table shows some 200,000 clones, with roughly 83% occurring only once. The sample taken for sequencing was PBMCs. These receptors all come from a male donor in good health and CMV-seropositive.

This chain uses TRBV6-6 with TRBJ1-1, with D possibly matching TRBD1 (5 bases). Germline-derived CDR1 and CDR2 are MNHNY and SVGAGI (reference sequence). The CDR3 loop spans 12 amino acids. The V and J ends lost 4 bases and 10 bases respectively, with 13 bases between them. The CDR3 here is CASSSRGVGAFF. In DNA form, the CDR3 reads TGTGCCAGCAGTTCACGGGGGGTTGGAGCTTTCTTT.

The chain couples TRBV28 to TRBJ1-2, with D maybe TRBD1 (5 bases). Germline V gene data show CDR1 as MDHEN and CDR2 as SYDVKM. V was pared by 7 bases and J by 6 bases, with 15 bases between. This CDR3 comprises 13 residues. The CDR3 sequence is CASIDQGFNGYTF. Here the CDR3 DNA reads TGTGCCAGCATCGATCAGGGATTCAATGGCTACACCTTC.

This clone was counted only a few times. The CDR3 spells CASSQGVPRTLGAYEQYF. The CDR3 DNA follows: TGTGCCAGCAGCCAAGGCGTTCCGAGGACGTTAGGGGCCTACGAGCAGTACTTC. The rearrangement uses TRBV4-2 and TRBJ2-7, with D possibly matching TRBD1 (5 bases). Germline V gene sequence: CDR1 LGHNA, CDR2 YNFKEQ. The CDR3 spans 18 residues. Trimming shortened V by 1 base and J by 2 bases, and 21 bases separated the two germline ends.

The V call is TRBV6-5, the J call TRBJ2-5; 10 bases fit TRBD2. The CDR3 is made up of 14 amino acids. The J segment lost 2 bases and the V segment lost 9 bases, leaving 6 bases of the junction unmatched. Germline V CDR1 and CDR2: MNHEY, SVGAGI. CDR3 DNA: TGTGCCAGTAGGGCTAGCGGGGGACAAGAGACCCAGTACTTC. Encoded protein: CASRASGGQETQYF.

This sequence joins TRBV6-6 and TRBJ2-5; 11 bases map to TRBD2. With V trimmed by 0 bases and J by 5 bases, 5 bases remained unmatched. The germline V gene has CDR1 MNHNY and CDR2 SVGAGI (reference sequence). The CDR3 runs to 16 residues. The CDR3 reads CASSYSASGRPETQYF. In DNA, the CDR3 is TGTGCCAGCAGTTACTCGGCTAGCGGGAGGCCTGAGACCCAGTACTTC.

This sequence joins TRBV6-5 and TRBJ2-7; a weak D match, TRBD1 (6 bases). Germline loops: CDR1 MNHEY, CDR2 SVGAGI. V was cut by 7 bases and J by 1 base, with 14 bases left in between. This CDR3 is 14 amino acids long. CDR3 sequence reads: CASKPPQGSYEQYF. In DNA, the CDR3 is TGTGCCAGCAAACCCCCACAGGGATCCTACGAGCAGTACTTC.

The chain joins TRBV28 to TRBJ1-5, with D perhaps TRBD1 (5 bases). Trimming left V 6 bases short and J 3 bases short, with 12 bases between. The CDR3 spans 14 residues. CDR1 is MDHEN and CDR2 is SYDVKM in the germline V gene. The CDR3 nucleotides are TGTGCCAGCAGGCGGGGGACCTCCAATCAGCCCCAGCATTTT. Its translation is CASRRGTSNQPQHF.

The rearrangement joins TRBV6-1 to TRBJ2-7; TRBD2 matches at 9 bases. The CDR3 is 14 residues long. Germline CDR1 MNHNS, CDR2 SASEGT. V lost 6 bases to trimming and J lost 0 bases; unmatched junction nucleotides: 3. CDR3 coding DNA: TGTGCCAGCAGCGCGGGGGGGCGCTCCTACGAGCAGTACTTC. Encoded protein: CASSAGGRSYEQYF.

This clone was counted between two and nine times. The chain recombines TRBV6-5 with TRBJ2-7; D possibly corresponds to TRBD1 (6 bases). Germline values: CDR1 MNHEY, CDR2 SVGAGI. This CDR3 region has 13 residues. Trimming removed 7 bases from V and 7 bases from J, with 17 bases in between. The CDR3 DNA is TGTGCCAGCAATCGGGACAATCAGGGGGAGCAGTACTTC. Protein product: CASNRDNQGEQYF.

The chain links TRBV5-1 to TRBJ2-3, with D maybe TRBD1 (5 bases). The germline gives CDR1 SGHRS, CDR2 YFSETQ. The CDR3 length is 17 residues. Trimming removed 1 base from V and 10 bases from J, with 25 bases in between. The CDR3 is CASSLFVQALGESPQYF. CDR3 coding DNA: TGCGCCAGCAGCTTGTTCGTACAGGCCCTTGGGGAAAGTCCGCAGTATTTT.

The rearrangement uses TRBV10-3 and TRBJ1-4; TRBD1 matches at 9 bases. CDR3 length: 14 amino acids. After removal of 2 bases from V and 7 bases from J, the junction contained 2 bases not matched to a gene. CDR1 and CDR2 from the germline V gene are ENHRY and SYGVKD. As DNA, the CDR3 is TGTGCCATCAGTGAGACAGGGGGCAGTGAAAAACTGTTTTTT. It translates to CAISETGGSEKLFF.

The chain has TRBV4-3 and TRBJ2-2; 9 bases agree with TRBD1. CDR1 is LGHNA, CDR2 YSLEER, per germline. The CDR3 extends over 16 amino acids. V was pared by 4 bases and J by 6 bases, with 9 bases of the junction left unmatched. The CDR3 is CASSPRRTGAPGELFF. Here the CDR3 DNA reads TGCGCCAGCAGCCCAAGAAGGACAGGGGCGCCCGGGGAGCTGTTTTTT.

This clone occurred a few times. The chain combines TRBV5-1 with TRBJ2-3; weak D call: TRBD1 (6 bases). The CDR3 is made up of 14 amino acids. Per germline, CDR1 SGHRS and CDR2 YFSETQ. V was clipped by 4 bases and J by 2 bases, with 11 bases between them. CDR3 loop: CASSNDRYTDTQYF. The CDR3 bases are TGCGCCAGCAGCAATGACAGGTACACAGATACGCAGTATTTT.

The chain joins TRBV6-6 to TRBJ2-7; 9 bases line up with TRBD2. Germline assignment: CDR1 MNHNY and CDR2 SVGAGI (reference sequence). Trimming cost V 2 bases and J 2 bases; bases outside gene matches: 1. The CDR3 has 14 residues. In nucleotides, the CDR3 is TGTGCCAGCAGTTACGAGCGGGGGGCCTACGAGCAGTACTTC. Amino acids: CASSYERGAYEQYF.

The gene calls are TRBV7-2 and TRBJ2-7, with 12 bases identical to TRBD2. After removal of 5 bases from V and 4 bases from J, the junction contained 12 bases not matched to a gene. There are 17 residues in the CDR3. Germline V gene lookup returns CDR1 SGHTA and CDR2 FQGNSA. This CDR3 reads CASSPEVTSGRRYEQYF. The CDR3 DNA reads TGTGCCAGCAGCCCCGAGGTTACTAGCGGGAGGCGATACGAGCAGTACTTC.

This chain links TRBV11-2 with TRBJ2-5, with D maybe TRBD2 (5 bases). The assigned J gene may be wrong: the sequence end matches TRBJ2-7 better. Germline lookup yields CDR1 SGHAT and CDR2 FQNNGV. The CDR3 runs to 13 residues. CDR3 DNA sequence: TGTGCCAGCAGTTTCAGGTCGGGGTACGAGCAGTACTTC. Encoded protein: CASSFRSGYEQYF.

This chain links TRBV7-2 with TRBJ2-7, with D perhaps TRBD2 (6 bases). Germline CDR1 SGHTA, CDR2 FQGNSA. This CDR3 spans 13 amino acids. V shed 2 bases and J shed 6 bases, with 11 bases lying between them. Here the CDR3 reads CASSLSPGGEQYF. In DNA, the CDR3 is TGTGCCAGCAGCTTATCGCCCGGGGGCGAGCAGTACTTC.

The rearrangement joins TRBV19 to TRBJ1-1; 8 bases are shared with TRBD1. CDR3 size: 15 residues. J gave up 6 bases and V 4 bases, and 10 bases lay outside the gene matches. Germline V CDR1 and CDR2: LNHDA, SQIVND (reference sequence). The CDR3: CASSSVSGGAAEAFF. The CDR3 nucleotides read TGTGCCAGTAGTAGTGTTTCAGGGGGCGCCGCTGAAGCTTTCTTT.

This chain joins TRBV7-6 and TRBJ2-5; weak D call: TRBD2 (5 bases). V lost 2 bases and J 7 bases, leaving 14 bases between the germline ends. Germline lookup yields CDR1 SGHVS and CDR2 FNYEAQ. The CDR3 has 14 amino acids. CDR3 amino acids: CASSLRESGGTQYF. Here the CDR3 DNA reads TGTGCCAGCAGCTTAAGGGAGAGCGGCGGGACCCAGTACTTC.

The genes are TRBV7-9 and TRBJ1-1; 12 positions match TRBD1. This CDR3 is 15 amino acids long. Germline V gives CDR1 SEHNR, CDR2 FQNEAQ (reference sequence). V shed 4 bases and J 3 bases; nucleotides not matched to a gene: 3. This CDR3 reads CASSSGQGADTEAFF. The CDR3 coding sequence is TGTGCCAGCAGCTCGGGACAGGGGGCCGACACTGAAGCTTTCTTT.

V and J are TRBV27 and TRBJ2-1; the D gene is possibly TRBD1 (5 bases). V was trimmed by 4 bases and J by 8 bases, leaving 33 bases between them. The length of the CDR3 is 20 residues. Germline V gene data show CDR1 as MNHEY and CDR2 as SMNVEV (reference sequence). CDR3 amino acids: CASSSKFPSDSSVLGDEQFF. The DNA of the CDR3 is TGTGCCAGCAGTTCTAAGTTTCCCTCCGACAGCTCCGTCCTGGGCGATGAGCAGTTCTTC.

This rearrangement joins TRBV27 to TRBJ1-2; no definite D call. This CDR3 is built from 12 residues. The V gene's germline CDR1 is MNHEY and CDR2 SMNVEV (reference sequence). V was clipped by 2 bases and J by 6 bases, with 7 bases between them. CDR3 in DNA: TGTGCCAGCAGTTTACGGGGTGATGGCTACACCTTC. It codes for CASSLRGDGYTF.

This clone was detected only once. The chain employs TRBV5-1 and TRBJ2-5, with no clear D. The length of the CDR3 is 15 residues. Germline CDR1 and CDR2: SGHRS and YFSETQ. Trimming stripped 7 bases from V and 2 bases from J, with 18 bases between. This CDR3 is CASGQRPAFQETQYF. The DNA for the CDR3 is TGCGCCAGCGGCCAGAGGCCGGCCTTTCAAGAGACCCAGTACTTC.